Below are 4 T cell receptor beta chains sequenced from a single sample in a study of blood T cell repertoires in COVID-19. TCRdb's copy holds only in-frame clones and misses some; the assay was immunoSEQ multiplex PCR. The profile shows about 200,000 clones, about 88% of them singletons. The source material was peripheral blood. Receptors originate from a man aged 50 to 59 with COVID-19, enrolled during active disease.

The V gene is TRBV29-1, the J gene TRBJ2-1; tentatively, D is TRBD2 (5 bases). The CDR3 is made up of 11 amino acids. Germline CDR1 SQVTM, CDR2 ANQGSEA. V was cut by 6 bases and J by 9 bases, with 12 bases left in between. The CDR3 region is CSVGTRGEQFF. CDR3 nucleotides: TGCAGCGTGGGAACTCGGGGTGAGCAGTTCTTC.

The chain employs TRBV18 and TRBJ2-5; unclear D gene. Germline assignment: CDR1 KGHSH and CDR2 LQKENI. V was shortened by 3 bases and J by 5 bases, with 10 bases between the two germline ends. The CDR3 sequence is 13 residues long. In DNA, the CDR3 is TGTGCCAGCTCACCCCAAGTGGAGGAGACCCAGTACTTC. This encodes CASSPQVEETQYF.

The chain recombines TRBV19 with TRBJ1-1, with 11 bases that match TRBD1. The V and J ends lost 7 bases and 5 bases, in that order; junction bases with no gene match: 3. The CDR3 contains 13 residues. Germline CDR1 and CDR2: LNHDA and SQIVND (reference sequence). The CDR3 reads CASIGQGATEAFF. CDR3 sequence (DNA): TGTGCCAGTATTGGACAGGGGGCGACTGAAGCTTTCTTT.

The gene calls are TRBV19 and TRBJ2-1; TRBD1 matches at 7 bases. Trimming cost V 5 bases and J 6 bases; bases outside gene matches: 7. Germline values: CDR1 LNHDA, CDR2 SQIVND (reference sequence). This CDR3 comprises 14 residues. The DNA of the CDR3 is TGTGCCAGTAGTGTAGGACAGGAAACCAATGAGCAGTTCTTC. Its protein is CASSVGQETNEQFF.